Following are 29 T cell receptor beta chains from one sample sequenced in a study of T cells after posttransplantation cyclophosphamide. Treatment was busulfan-fludarabine conditioning, a marrow graft, and cyclophosphamide on days +3 and +4. TCRdb's copy holds only in-frame clones and misses some; the assay was immunoSEQ multiplex PCR. The sample records 5,500 to 6,000 clones, approximately 1.8% being singletons. The sequencing here drew on PBMCs, taken approximately 38 weeks after a stem cell transplant with posttransplant cyclophosphamide. These receptor sequences come from a male patient between 25 and 40 years old who received an allogeneic stem cell transplant from a related donor, was CMV-positive, and had no GVHD. Some T cells may have come from the graft donor.

In the case of this clone: The same CDR3 also results from other DNA sequences found in this sample. The genes are TRBV9 and TRBJ2-5, with a weak D call TRBD1 (6 bases). Germline V gene sequence: CDR1 SGDLS, CDR2 YYNGEE. The CDR3 is 14 amino acids. V lost 1 base and J 1 base, leaving 8 bases between the germline ends. The CDR3 coding sequence is TGTGCCAGCAGCGTAAGAGGGGGCCAAGAGACCCAGTACTTC. This sequence encodes CASSVRGGQETQYF.

The CDR3 coding sequence is TGTGCCAGCAGCTTAGGACAGAGCACAGATACGCAGTATTTT. Its translation is CASSLGQSTDTQYF. The V gene is TRBV7-2, the J gene TRBJ2-3, with TRBD1 as a possible D gene (5 bases). The germline CDR1 and CDR2 sequences are SGHTA and FQGNSA. There are 14 residues in the CDR3. With 1 base removed from V and 0 bases from J, the gap between germline ends came to 5 bases.

The CDR3 spells CASSITVQGSNYGYTF. CDR3 in DNA: TGTGCCAGCAGTATTACTGTACAGGGATCTAACTATGGCTACACCTTC. This rearrangement joins TRBV2 to TRBJ1-2, with D tentatively TRBD1 (6 bases). Trimming cost V 5 bases and J 0 bases, with 16 bases left between them. The CDR3 spans 16 residues. Germline V gives CDR1 SNHLY, CDR2 FYNNEI.

This clone was observed a handful of times. The gene calls are TRBV7-2 and TRBJ2-1, with 10 nucleotides matching TRBD2. The germline V gene encodes CDR1 SGHTA and CDR2 FQGNSA. The CDR3 is made up of 17 amino acids. V gave up 0 bases and J gave up 7 bases; unmatched junction bases: 9. CDR3 sequence reads: CASSLARFGSGGNEQFF. CDR3 in DNA: TGTGCCAGCAGCTTAGCGAGGTTCGGTAGCGGGGGGAATGAGCAGTTCTTC.

This chain uses TRBV5-5 with TRBJ2-5, with TRBD2 identical over 8 bases. Germline V gene lookup returns CDR1 SGHKS and CDR2 YYEKEE (reference sequence). The trim removed 0 bases at V and 5 bases at J, leaving 6 bases unmatched. The CDR3 loop spans 15 amino acids. The CDR3 bases are TGTGCCAGCAGCTTGGGCCCCACGGGGGGGGAGACCCAGTACTTC. Its protein product is CASSLGPTGGETQYF.

This chain links TRBV4-2 with TRBJ2-3, with TRBD2 matching over 8 bases. The CDR3 length is 16 residues. CDR1 is LGHNA, CDR2 YNFKEQ, per germline. Trimming at V came to 3 bases and at J to 2 bases, leaving 7 bases not matched to a gene. The CDR3 region has the DNA TGTGCCAGCAGCCATTCGGCTAGCGGGTCCACAGATACGCAGTATTTT. This encodes CASSHSASGSTDTQYF.

J is TRBJ2-7 and V is TRBV29-1; D gene unclear. The CDR3 has 12 amino acids. The V end lost 2 bases, the J end lost 1 base, and 6 bases lay between the germline ends. Germline V lookup: CDR1 SQVTM, CDR2 ANQGSEA. Here the CDR3 reads CSVEFSSYEQYF. In DNA form, the CDR3 reads TGCAGCGTTGAATTTAGTTCCTACGAGCAGTACTTC.

Within the sample, this clone is medium-sized. The rearrangement uses TRBV25-1 and TRBJ1-1, with 7 bases identical to TRBD1. CDR1 and CDR2 from the germline V gene are MGHDK and SYGVNS. This CDR3 region has 13 residues. J was trimmed by 1 base and V by 7 bases; bases with no gene match: 3. The CDR3 region has the DNA TGTGCCAGCACAGGGGGATCGAACACTGAAGCTTTCTTT. Encoded protein: CASTGGSNTEAFF.

This clone has only a few counts. This sequence joins TRBV7-6 and TRBJ1-1; 8 nucleotides align to TRBD1. J was trimmed by 5 bases and V by 5 bases; bases with no gene match: 7. The CDR3 consists of 14 residues. Germline values: CDR1 SGHVS, CDR2 FNYEAQ. The CDR3 DNA is TGTGCCAGCAGCACGCAGGGGGCGGGAACTGAAGCTTTCTTT. Protein sequence: CASSTQGAGTEAFF.

This clone is labeled large. The rearrangement joins TRBV25-1 to TRBJ2-1, with 13 nucleotides matching TRBD2. The CDR3 covers 16 residues. The V and J ends lost 8 bases and 10 bases, in that order; junction bases with no gene match: 14. Germline assignment: CDR1 MGHDK and CDR2 SYGVNS. CDR3 nucleotide sequence: TGTGCCAGCGGATTACTAGCGGGGGGGCCTAGTTTGGAGCAGTTCTTC. This translates into CASGLLAGGPSLEQFF.

Sample share makes this clone medium-sized. V and J are TRBV19 and TRBJ1-5; D might be TRBD1 (5 bases). Per the germline V gene, CDR1 is LNHDA and CDR2 is SQIVND (reference sequence). The CDR3 is 15 residues long. V was clipped by 5 bases and J by 1 base, with 12 bases between them. CDR3 bases: TGTGCCAGTAGTCAGGAGGGGAGCAGCAATCAGCCCCAGCATTTT. Residues: CASSQEGSSNQPQHF.

This clone is medium-sized. Here the CDR3 reads CASMGQGAADTQYF. DNA for the CDR3: TGTGCCAGTATGGGACAGGGGGCCGCAGATACGCAGTATTTT. This chain connects TRBV19 to TRBJ2-3; 12 bases fit TRBD1. The CDR3 length is 14 residues. Per germline, CDR1 LNHDA and CDR2 SQIVND (reference sequence). The J segment lost 4 bases and the V segment lost 7 bases, leaving 3 bases of the junction unmatched.

This clone was detected a few times. This chain's CDR3 is CASWGRGINSPLHF. DNA of the CDR3: TGTGCCAGCTGGGGGAGGGGGATTAATTCACCCCTCCACTTT. The V gene is TRBV27, the J gene TRBJ1-6; possibly TRBD1 for D (6 bases). Germline lookup yields CDR1 MNHEY and CDR2 SMNVEV (reference sequence). Trimming pared 8 bases from V and 6 bases from J, leaving 14 bases between. The CDR3 has 14 residues.

This clone showed up just a few times. The CDR3 region has the DNA TGTGCCAGCAACTACACATCGGGGCAATCGGGAGCTAACTATGGCTACACCTTC. This codes for CASNYTSGQSGANYGYTF. The genes are TRBV7-3 and TRBJ1-2; a possible D gene is TRBD1 (5 bases). This CDR3 is 18 amino acids long. CDR1 is SGHTA and CDR2 is FQGTGA in the germline V gene. V was clipped by 7 bases and J by 0 bases, with 24 bases between them.

In its sample, this clone ranks as medium-sized. The chain is built from TRBV11-2 and TRBJ1-1, with 8 bases lining up with TRBD1. CDR1 SGHAT and CDR2 FQNNGV come from the germline V gene. Trimming at V came to 3 bases and at J to 12 bases, leaving 21 bases not matched to a gene. The CDR3 spans 17 residues. The DNA for the CDR3 is TGTGCCAGCAGCTTTGGGGGGACAGGCTTTCGTTGGGTAGGGACTTTCTTT. It translates to CASSFGGTGFRWVGTFF.

By share, this clone ranks as large. V gene TRBV5-4 combines with J gene TRBJ2-2; possible D gene TRBD1, 5 bases. This CDR3 is 15 amino acids long. Trimming shortened V by 5 bases and J by 4 bases, and 15 bases separated the two germline ends. CDR1 and CDR2 from the germline V gene are SGHNT and YYREEE (reference sequence). The CDR3 protein is CASSPDRLSTGELFF. The CDR3 DNA is TGTGCCAGCAGTCCAGACAGACTCTCCACCGGGGAGCTGTTTTTT.

The chain has TRBV7-3 and TRBJ2-1, with a possible D match to TRBD2 (6 bases). The V and J ends lost 3 bases and 5 bases respectively, with 14 bases between them. The CDR3 has 15 residues. From germline, CDR1 is SGHTA and CDR2 FQGTGA. The CDR3 region is CASSFSGTLNNEQFF. The CDR3 DNA reads TGTGCCAGCAGCTTCTCCGGGACTTTAAACAATGAGCAGTTCTTC.

This chain connects TRBV2 to TRBJ2-3; D is ambiguous. The CDR3 runs 15 residues. The V end lost 4 bases, the J end lost 1 base, and 12 bases lay between the germline ends. Germline values: CDR1 SNHLY, CDR2 FYNNEI. CDR3 residues: CASSGAVAGTDTQYF. For the CDR3, the DNA is TGTGCCAGCAGTGGGGCAGTGGCCGGCACAGATACGCAGTATTTT.

The genes are TRBV7-9 and TRBJ1-2; 8 bases fit TRBD1. After removal of 2 bases from V and 7 bases from J, the junction contained 3 bases not matched to a gene. The CDR3 totals 13 residues. Per germline, CDR1 SEHNR and CDR2 FQNEAQ (reference sequence). CDR3 in amino acids: CASSLQGAGGYTF. DNA for the CDR3: TGTGCCAGCAGCTTACAGGGGGCCGGTGGCTACACCTTC.

The CDR3 nucleotides are TGTGCCAGCAGGCTACAGGGGGCTGGGGACATTCAGTACTTC. It specifies CASRLQGAGDIQYF. The rearrangement uses TRBV6-1 and TRBJ2-4; 9 nucleotides align to TRBD1. CDR3 size: 14 residues. In germline, CDR1 is MNHNS, CDR2 SASEGT. J was trimmed by 8 bases and V by 6 bases; bases with no gene match: 8.

The chain links TRBV5-1 to TRBJ1-5; 7 bases align to TRBD1. V shed 4 bases and J 0 bases; nucleotides not matched to a gene: 4. The germline gives CDR1 SGHRS, CDR2 YFSETQ. This CDR3 spans 15 amino acids. The CDR3 sequence: CASSPTGASNQPQHF. The CDR3 bases are TGCGCCAGCAGCCCCACAGGGGCTAGCAATCAGCCCCAGCATTTT.

This clone was counted only a few times. The chain combines TRBV7-3 with TRBJ2-5; D remains unclear. CDR3 size: 13 residues. Trimming cost V 2 bases and J 4 bases, with 8 bases left between them. Germline values: CDR1 SGHTA, CDR2 FQGTGA. As DNA, the CDR3 is TGTGCCAGCAGCTTAGCTCGCGGAGAGACCCAGTACTTC. Translated, it gives CASSLARGETQYF.

This chain joins TRBV15 and TRBJ2-5; D possibly corresponds to TRBD1 (5 bases). Trimming cost V 0 bases and J 0 bases, with 11 bases left between them. The CDR3 has 16 amino acids. Per germline, CDR1 LNHNV and CDR2 YYDKDF (reference sequence). CDR3 region: CATSREPPGNQETQYF. CDR3 DNA sequence: TGTGCCACCAGCAGAGAACCCCCAGGGAACCAAGAGACCCAGTACTTC.

This chain links TRBV7-9 with TRBJ2-5; tentative D call: TRBD2 (6 bases). V was clipped by 2 bases and J by 0 bases, with 16 bases between them. The length of the CDR3 is 17 residues. The V gene's germline CDR1 is SEHNR and CDR2 FQNEAQ (reference sequence). The CDR3 loop reads CASSLRPFGGNQETQYF. The CDR3 DNA reads as TGTGCCAGCAGCTTACGTCCATTTGGGGGGAACCAAGAGACCCAGTACTTC. Drawing the rest from reference TRBV7-9 and TRBJ2-5, the complete variable domain is DTGVSQNPRHKITKRGQNVTFRCDPISEHNRLYWYRQTLGQGPEFLTYFQNEAQLEKSRLLSDRFSAERPKGSFSTLEIQRTEQGDSAMYLCASSLRPFGGNQETQYFGPGTRLLVL.

Within the sample, this clone is medium-sized. The chain combines TRBV19 with TRBJ1-3; D is undetermined. Germline CDR1 and CDR2: LNHDA and SQIVND (reference sequence). The CDR3 loop spans 14 amino acids. Trimming left V 3 bases short and J 2 bases short, with 8 bases between. DNA for the CDR3: TGTGCCAGTAGTATTGATGGCCCTGGAAACACCATATATTTT. It is translated as CASSIDGPGNTIYF.

This clone was seen more than once but under ten times. The V call is TRBV7-2, the J call TRBJ2-5, with D perhaps matching TRBD2 (5 bases). Trimming removed 1 base from V and 3 bases from J, with 6 bases in between. The germline V gene encodes CDR1 SGHTA and CDR2 FQGNSA. The CDR3 is 13 residues long. The CDR3 nucleotides are TGTGCCAGCAGCTTAGACGGGAAAGAGACCCAGTACTTC. Translating gives CASSLDGKETQYF.

This chain links TRBV2 with TRBJ2-3, with no clear D. Germline V gene sequence: CDR1 SNHLY, CDR2 FYNNEI. The CDR3 has 12 amino acids. V lost 10 bases, J lost 5 bases, and 13 bases lay in between. CDR3 protein: CATKESGDTQYF. The DNA of the CDR3 is TGTGCCACCAAAGAATCCGGAGATACGCAGTATTTT.

The chain combines TRBV30 with TRBJ2-3; tentatively, D is TRBD2 (6 bases). Trimming stripped 4 bases from V and 4 bases from J, with 18 bases between. The CDR3 is 15 amino acids. Germline CDR1 and CDR2: GTSNPN and SVGIG (reference sequence). The CDR3: CAWTVTRILPDTQYF. CDR3 in DNA: TGTGCCTGGACCGTGACTAGGATCCTTCCAGATACGCAGTATTTT.

The V gene is TRBV15, the J gene TRBJ1-4, with TRBD1 identical over 9 bases. The CDR3 runs to 15 residues. Germline V gene data show CDR1 as LNHNV and CDR2 as YYDKDF (reference sequence). With V trimmed by 3 bases and J by 6 bases, 5 bases remained unmatched. This CDR3 is CATSRADRGDEKLFF. The CDR3 nucleotides read TGTGCCACCAGCAGGGCTGACAGGGGGGATGAAAAACTGTTTTTT.